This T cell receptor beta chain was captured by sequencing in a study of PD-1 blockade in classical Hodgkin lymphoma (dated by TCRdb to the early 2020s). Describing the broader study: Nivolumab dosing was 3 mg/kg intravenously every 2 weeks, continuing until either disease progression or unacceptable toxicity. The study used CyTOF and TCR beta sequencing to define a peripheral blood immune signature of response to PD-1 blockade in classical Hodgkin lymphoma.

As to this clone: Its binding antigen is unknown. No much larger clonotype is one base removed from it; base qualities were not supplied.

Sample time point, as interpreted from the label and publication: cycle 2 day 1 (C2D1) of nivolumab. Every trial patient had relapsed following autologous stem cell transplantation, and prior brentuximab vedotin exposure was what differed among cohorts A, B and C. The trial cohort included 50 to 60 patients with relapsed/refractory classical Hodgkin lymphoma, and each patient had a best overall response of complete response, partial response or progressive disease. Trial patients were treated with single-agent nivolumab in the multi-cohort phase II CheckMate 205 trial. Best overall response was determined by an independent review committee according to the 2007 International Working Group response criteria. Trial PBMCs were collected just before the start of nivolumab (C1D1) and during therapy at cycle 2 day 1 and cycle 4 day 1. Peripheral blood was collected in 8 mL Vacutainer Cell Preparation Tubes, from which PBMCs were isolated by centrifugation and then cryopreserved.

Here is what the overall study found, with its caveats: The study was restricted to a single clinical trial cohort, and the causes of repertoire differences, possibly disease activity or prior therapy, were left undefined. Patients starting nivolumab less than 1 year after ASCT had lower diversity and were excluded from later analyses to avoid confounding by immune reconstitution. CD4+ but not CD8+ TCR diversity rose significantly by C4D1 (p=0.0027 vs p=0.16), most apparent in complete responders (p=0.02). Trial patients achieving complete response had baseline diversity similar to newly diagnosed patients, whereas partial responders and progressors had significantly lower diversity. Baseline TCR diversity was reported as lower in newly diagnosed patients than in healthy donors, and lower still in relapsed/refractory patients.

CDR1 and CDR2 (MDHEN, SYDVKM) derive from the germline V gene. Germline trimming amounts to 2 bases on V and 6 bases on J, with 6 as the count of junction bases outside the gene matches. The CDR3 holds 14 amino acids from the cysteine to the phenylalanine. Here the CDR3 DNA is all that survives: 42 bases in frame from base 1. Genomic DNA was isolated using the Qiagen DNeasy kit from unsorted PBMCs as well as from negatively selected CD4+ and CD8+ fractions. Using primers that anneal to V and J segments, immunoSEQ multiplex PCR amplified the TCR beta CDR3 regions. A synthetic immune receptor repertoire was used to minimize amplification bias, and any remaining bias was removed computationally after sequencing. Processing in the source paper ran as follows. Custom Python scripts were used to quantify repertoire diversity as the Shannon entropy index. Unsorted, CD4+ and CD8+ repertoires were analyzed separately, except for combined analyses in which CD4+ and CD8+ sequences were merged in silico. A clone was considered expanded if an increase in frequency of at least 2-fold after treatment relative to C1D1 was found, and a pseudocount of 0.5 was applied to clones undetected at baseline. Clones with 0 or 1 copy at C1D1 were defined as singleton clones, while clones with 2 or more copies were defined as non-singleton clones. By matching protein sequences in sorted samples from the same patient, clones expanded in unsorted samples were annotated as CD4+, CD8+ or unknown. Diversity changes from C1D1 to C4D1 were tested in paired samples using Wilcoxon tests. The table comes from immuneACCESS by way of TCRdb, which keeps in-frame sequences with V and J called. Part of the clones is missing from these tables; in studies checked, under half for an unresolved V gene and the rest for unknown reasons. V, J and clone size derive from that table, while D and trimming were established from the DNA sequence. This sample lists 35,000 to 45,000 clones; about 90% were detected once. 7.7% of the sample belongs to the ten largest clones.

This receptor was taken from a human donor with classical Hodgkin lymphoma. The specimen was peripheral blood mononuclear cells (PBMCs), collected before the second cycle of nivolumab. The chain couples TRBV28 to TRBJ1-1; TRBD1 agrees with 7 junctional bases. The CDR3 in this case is CASSLGKGAAEAFF. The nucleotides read TGTGCCAGCAGTTTAGGTAAGGGGGCCGCTGAAGCTTTCTTT.